This TCR beta chain was profiled in a study of human T cells and chemical hapten exposure (dated by TCRdb to 2020 to 2022). In the study overall: For sensitization, 2% DPC in acetone was applied to an approximately 2 cm by approximately 2 cm area of upper inner arm skin. Patch testing on the upper back used Finn chambers containing 0.01% DPC, with scoring done after 6 days according to International Contact Dermatitis Research Group standards. Blood for TCR sequencing was provided by twenty-nine alopecia patients at one to four time points (pre-sensitization, 2, 6 and 24 weeks). This study followed changes in the peripheral blood TCR repertoire in vivo during primary and secondary sensitization of alopecia patients to the hapten diphenylcyclopropenone (DPC). Libraries were pooled for sequencing, and variation in per-sample TCR yields was attributed mainly to small differences in library volumes within the pool. Blood was sampled from patients pre-sensitization (week 0) and at 2, 6 and about 24 weeks after DPC sensitization. Most of the patients in the cohort were female, and the cohort covered alopecia areata with under or over 50% scalp involvement, alopecia totalis and alopecia universalis. Throughout the study period of roughly 24 weeks, patients also received therapeutic DPC doses to the scalp every week. What the research found in general, with its limitations: DPC sensitization did not change the number of TCRs with a frequency above 1 in 1000, and there was no evidence of changes in global repertoire structure. A positive correlation was found between the number of PT1 expanded TCRs and patch test score, with significance reached at thresholds 8, 16 and 32 but not 4. Compared with pre-sensitization or healthy control sets, expanded TCRs formed significantly more large CDR3 similarity clusters, which is consistent with antigen-driven responses. Alopecia, a presumed autoimmune disease, was present in all patients, so the immune response of the patients might differ from that of healthy individuals. Repeated subsampling changed both the strength of the expansion versus patch-test correlation and the threshold at which the correlation became significant.

V has 0 bases trimmed and J has 6 bases trimmed; junction bases matching no gene number 5. From a lookup of the germline V gene, CDR1 and CDR2 are SGHTA and FQGNSA. Its CDR3 holds 15 amino acids, cysteine through phenylalanine. Of the read, only the CDR3 DNA is kept; its 45 bases are in frame from base 1. With respect to this clonotype: What this receptor recognizes is not known. Qualities for individual bases were not recorded, and no much larger clone is one base off.

The sample's time point label, decoded: patch test 1, 2 weeks after DPC sensitization. What the treatment or condition label conveys for this sample: therapeutic diphenylcyclopropenone sensitization with weekly scalp DPC. At every patch-test visit, the blood draw took place before the patch test was put on. To be eligible, patients had to be aged 18 to 70, diagnosed with alopecia and judged suitable for DPC therapy, while pregnant patients were excluded. Unfractionated whole blood was collected in Tempus Blood RNA tubes, and total RNA was extracted from that blood. The library was obtained by RACE. Sequencing took place on a NextSeq 500. Library preparation attached unique molecular identifiers to individual cDNA molecules for quantitative, reproducible TCR counting. From each blood RNA sample, both TCR alpha and TCR beta chains were sequenced. The study's own analysis went as follows. Samples had a median of approximately 93,000 TCRs, with a range from roughly 23,224 to 700,000. V, J and CDR3 annotation of the TCR reads was carried out using the Decombinator software suite. For PS versus PT1 abundance plots, all samples were subsampled to the same number of TCRs (28,000). TCRs were defined as expanded if absent before sensitization and observed at least eight times at the 2-week time point. The raw public data were reprocessed by TCRdb itself: fastp quality trimming at Q25, MiXCR clonotype calling, in-frame beta chains only. Rows are combined by CDR3 protein, so each entry shows the most common genes and DNA. TCRdb's processing, not the authors' own work, is the source of the V and J calls. Recorded for this sample are approximately 350,000 distinct CDR3 sequences; approximately 6.9% of them occurred a single time. Together, the top ten hold about 8% of the sample.

The clonotype was recovered from a woman aged 18-29 years with alopecia areata. Some clones in this sample may be carry-over from other donors' samples. The sequence links TRBV7-2 to TRBJ1-2, with 9 bases matching TRBD1. This material consisted of whole blood, taken in connection with sensitization to the hapten diphenylcyclopropenone (DPC). The DNA sequence is TGTGCCAGCAGCTTAGCGCGGACAGGGGCAGATGGCTACACCTTC. This translates into CASSLARTGADGYTF.